A selection of T cell receptor beta chains follows, all from one sample in a study of cytomegalovirus exposure and HLA in healthy donors. Only in-frame clones appear in the TCRdb table, and some are missing; sequencing was by immunoSEQ multiplex PCR. The table records around 120,000 clones, roughly 83% of them present only once. The sequenced sample consisted of PBMCs. The receptors stem from a girl aged 2 to 10 in good health and CMV-seronegative. The CDR3 runs from the conserved cysteine through the conserved F or W. A D gene is named only where the DNA matches it firmly. Clone sizes are given selectively: once, few, many, or a class where the clone is expanded.

TGTGCCAGCAGCTTACGGCCGGGACTAGCGGGCCAATACAATGAGCAGTTCTTC | CASSLRPGLAGQYNEQFF | . | 18 | TRBV13 | TRBD2 | TRBJ2-1
TGTGCCAGCTCAGAAGTCGGCAGGGCCTATGGCTACACCTTC | CASSEVGRAYGYTF | once | 14 | TRBV7-9 | . | TRBJ1-2
TGTGCCAGTAGTACCCAGGGGGCCGGTGAGACCCAGTACTTC | CASSTQGAGETQYF | . | 14 | TRBV19 | TRBD1 | TRBJ2-5
TGCGCCAGCAGCCTGGGACTAGCGGGGGGGTCTGATTACAATGAGCAGTTCTTC | CASSLGLAGGSDYNEQFF | once | 18 | TRBV5-1 | TRBD2 | TRBJ2-1
TGTGCCAGCAGCATCGGGACACCCGCCAGGAAACTGTTTTTT | CASSIGTPARKLFF | . | 14 | TRBV7-2 | . | TRBJ1-4
TGTGCCAGCAGCGTAGGGGGTAGGAGGGATACGCAGTATTTT | CASSVGGRRDTQYF | . | 14 | TRBV9 | . | TRBJ2-3
TGTGCCTGCAGTTACGGAGACAGTAATGAAAAACTGTTTTTT | CACSYGDSNEKLFF | . | 14 | TRBV6-6 | . | TRBJ1-4
TGCGCCAGCAGCTTGGATGTTCAGGGGAATCATGAGCAGTTCTTC | CASSLDVQGNHEQFF | . | 15 | TRBV5-1 | . | TRBJ2-1
TGTGCCAGCAGTTTAACGGGACAGGGGAGTTACGAGCAGTACTTC | CASSLTGQGSYEQYF | . | 15 | TRBV27 | TRBD1 | TRBJ2-7
TGCGCCAGCTCCCAACATGGGAGCGGGAACTACGAGCAGTACTTC | CASSQHGSGNYEQYF | few | 15 | TRBV10-1 | TRBD2 | TRBJ2-7
TGTGCCAGCAGCAAGGACAGAGCTAGCACAGATACGCAGTATTTT | CASSKDRASTDTQYF | . | 15 | TRBV7-9 | . | TRBJ2-3
TGTGCCAGCAGTTATTGGAATGGGCAGGGCTACGAGCAGTACTTC | CASSYWNGQGYEQYF | . | 15 | TRBV6-5 | . | TRBJ2-7
TGTGCCAGCAGCTTACTAGCGGGGGCCTCCTACGAGCAGTACTTC | CASSLLAGASYEQYF | . | 15 | TRBV7-9 | TRBD2 | TRBJ2-7
TGTGCCAGCAGCTGGGGTGGGACTAGCGGGACCTTCTCCTACGAGCAGTACTTC | CASSWGGTSGTFSYEQYF | . | 18 | TRBV7-9 | TRBD2 | TRBJ2-7